Listed below are T cell receptor beta chains from one sample, sequenced in a study of cytomegalovirus exposure and HLA in healthy donors. The table came from immunoSEQ multiplex PCR; TCRdb's copy has only in-frame clones and leaves some out. The table records about 120,000 clones, around 76% of them present only once. Sequenced input: PBMCs. These receptors were taken from a woman aged 35 to 49 in good health and CMV-seropositive. Each CDR3 is given with its conserved first and last residue. A D gene is named only where the DNA matches it firmly. Where a row states a size, it is once, few, many or the class of an expanded clone; other rows omit it.

V: TRBV4-1; J: TRBJ1-6; D: NA; size: NA; CDR3: CASSQEQQPSPLHF; DNA: TGCGCCAGCAGCCAGGAACAACAGCCTTCACCCCTCCACTTT
V: TRBV30; J: TRBJ1-1; D: TRBD1; size: once; CDR3: CAWSDRGRVTEAFF; DNA: TGTGCCTGGAGCGACAGGGGGCGGGTAACTGAAGCTTTCTTT
V: TRBV30; J: TRBJ2-5; D: TRBD1; size: NA; CDR3: CARNHRDSQETQYF; DNA: TGTGCCCGAAATCACCGGGACAGCCAAGAGACCCAGTACTTC
V: TRBV7-8; J: TRBJ1-4; D: NA; size: NA; CDR3: CASSPGGGEKLFF; DNA: TGTGCCAGCAGCCCTGGTGGCGGTGAAAAACTGTTTTTT
V: TRBV30; J: TRBJ2-5; D: NA; size: NA; CDR3: CAWSKATQYF; DNA: TGTGCCTGGAGTAAAGCGACCCAGTACTTC
V: TRBV7-3; J: TRBJ2-1; D: NA; size: NA; CDR3: CASSLGGTNNEQFF; DNA: TGTGCCAGCAGCTTAGGAGGGACCAACAATGAGCAGTTCTTC
V: TRBV5-1; J: TRBJ1-1; D: TRBD1; size: NA; CDR3: CASSPHRGTGSTTEAFF; DNA: TGCGCCAGCAGCCCGCACCGGGGGACAGGGAGTACCACTGAAGCTTTCTTT
V: TRBV19; J: TRBJ2-7; D: NA; size: NA; CDR3: CASRSNYEQYF; DNA: TGTGCCAGTAGGAGTAACTACGAGCAGTACTTC
V: TRBV6-5; J: TRBJ2-5; D: TRBD2; size: once; CDR3: CASSRIAGRTQYF; DNA: TGTGCCAGCAGTCGAATAGCGGGTAGAACCCAGTACTTC
V: TRBV6-1; J: TRBJ2-2; D: TRBD2; size: NA; CDR3: CASSETSAPGTGELFF; DNA: TGTGCCAGCAGTGAGACTAGCGCTCCGGGGACCGGGGAGCTGTTTTTT
V: TRBV30; J: TRBJ2-3; D: TRBD2; size: NA; CDR3: CAWTRLAGKTDTQYF; DNA: TGTGCCTGGACCAGGCTAGCGGGGAAGACAGATACGCAGTATTTT
V: TRBV30; J: TRBJ1-3; D: TRBD1; size: NA; CDR3: CAWSPRDRFLGNTIYF; DNA: TGTGCCTGGAGCCCCCGGGACAGGTTTCTTGGGAACACCATATATTTT
V: TRBV29-1; J: TRBJ1-5; D: NA; size: NA; CDR3: CSVGHRGGNQPQHF; DNA: TGCAGCGTTGGACACCGGGGAGGAAATCAGCCCCAGCATTTT
V: TRBV15; J: TRBJ2-5; D: TRBD2; size: NA; CDR3: CATSRAGGREETQYF; DNA: TGTGCCACCAGCAGAGCGGGGGGGCGGGAAGAGACCCAGTACTTC
V: TRBV30; J: TRBJ1-1; D: NA; size: NA; CDR3: CAWSRGVTEAFF; DNA: TGTGCCTGGTCCAGGGGTGTGACTGAAGCTTTCTTT
V: TRBV19; J: TRBJ1-1; D: NA; size: once; CDR3: CASRDRASEAFF; DNA: TGTGCCAGTAGAGATAGAGCGTCTGAAGCTTTCTTT
V: TRBV10-3; J: TRBJ2-2; D: NA; size: NA; CDR3: CAIKRAGHANTGELFF; DNA: TGTGCCATCAAACGAGCGGGTCACGCGAACACCGGGGAGCTGTTTTTT
V: TRBV7-3; J: TRBJ2-1; D: TRBD1; size: NA; CDR3: CASSFDRGSYNEQFF; DNA: TGTGCCAGCAGCTTTGACAGGGGCTCCTACAATGAGCAGTTCTTC
V: TRBV4-2; J: TRBJ2-7; D: TRBD2; size: NA; CDR3: CASSRAGGQTYEQYF; DNA: TGTGCCAGCAGCCGGGCGGGGGGGCAAACCTACGAGCAGTACTTC
V: TRBV9; J: TRBJ1-2; D: TRBD1; size: NA; CDR3: CASSVTGVERTF; DNA: TGTGCCAGCAGCGTAACAGGGGTGGAGAGAACCTTC
V: TRBV6-1; J: TRBJ1-2; D: NA; size: NA; CDR3: CASSENVAVNYGYTF; DNA: TGTGCCAGCAGTGAGAACGTCGCAGTCAACTATGGCTACACCTTC
V: TRBV7-9; J: TRBJ1-6; D: NA; size: NA; CDR3: CASSQDGQYNSPLHF; DNA: TGTGCCAGCAGCCAGGACGGACAATATAATTCACCCCTCCACTTT
V: TRBV4-1; J: TRBJ1-2; D: TRBD1; size: once; CDR3: CASSQERGLGYGYTF; DNA: TGCGCCAGCAGCCAGGAAAGGGGGCTCGGCTATGGCTACACCTTC
V: TRBV30; J: TRBJ2-5; D: NA; size: NA; CDR3: CASIWAQRQETQYF; DNA: TGTGCCTCGATATGGGCCCAGCGGCAGGAGACCCAGTACTTC
V: TRBV29-1; J: TRBJ2-5; D: NA; size: NA; CDR3: CSVFFAAQGPQETQYF; DNA: TGCAGCGTTTTTTTCGCGGCACAGGGCCCTCAAGAGACCCAGTACTTC
V: TRBV4-2; J: TRBJ1-2; D: NA; size: NA; CDR3: CASSQDRAGTYGYTF; DNA: TGTGCCAGCAGCCAAGATCGGGCGGGTACCTATGGCTACACCTTC
V: TRBV18; J: TRBJ2-5; D: NA; size: NA; CDR3: CASSPRAGETQYF; DNA: TGTGCCAGCTCACCCCGGGCGGGAGAGACCCAGTACTTC
V: TRBV7-9; J: TRBJ1-5; D: NA; size: NA; CDR3: CASSLGQVSNQPQHF; DNA: TGTGCCAGCAGCTTAGGTCAGGTTAGCAATCAGCCCCAGCATTTT
V: TRBV30; J: TRBJ1-2; D: NA; size: few; CDR3: CAWSGQSGGYTF; DNA: TGTGCCTGGAGTGGGCAGAGCGGTGGCTACACCTTC
V: TRBV19; J: TRBJ1-1; D: NA; size: NA; CDR3: CASRQGHLTREAFF; DNA: TGTGCCAGTAGACAGGGACACCTGACGCGAGAAGCTTTCTTT
V: TRBV25-1; J: TRBJ1-5; D: NA; size: NA; CDR3: CASSGGRDQPQHF; DNA: TGTGCCAGCAGTGGAGGGCGGGATCAGCCCCAGCATTTT
V: TRBV7-9; J: TRBJ2-5; D: NA; size: NA; CDR3: CASSYHRDRETQYF; DNA: TGTGCCAGCAGCTACCACAGGGATCGGGAGACCCAGTACTTC
V: TRBV18; J: TRBJ1-4; D: NA; size: NA; CDR3: CASSPPAGSNEKLFF; DNA: TGTGCCAGCTCACCACCCGCAGGGTCTAATGAAAAACTGTTTTTT
V: TRBV21-1; J: TRBJ2-4; D: NA; size: NA; CDR3: CASRRQVGHGNIQYF; DNA: NA
V: TRBV7-9; J: TRBJ1-1; D: NA; size: few; CDR3: CASRNSLNTEAFF; DNA: TGTGCCAGCAGGAACAGTCTGAACACTGAAGCTTTCTTT
V: TRBV7-9; J: TRBJ1-2; D: NA; size: NA; CDR3: CASSFTGNYGYTF; DNA: TGTGCCAGCAGTTTTACAGGGAACTATGGCTACACCTTC
V: TRBV2; J: TRBJ1-3; D: NA; size: NA; CDR3: CASRDGVGNTIYF; DNA: TGTGCCAGCAGGGACGGGGTTGGAAACACCATATATTTT
V: TRBV7-7; J: TRBJ2-5; D: NA; size: NA; CDR3: CASSSDKEGTQYF; DNA: TGTGCTAGCAGCTCCGACAAGGAGGGAACCCAGTACTTC
V: TRBV5-1; J: TRBJ1-5; D: NA; size: NA; CDR3: CASSLEGGENQPQHF; DNA: TGCGCCAGCAGCTTGGAGGGGGGGGAGAATCAGCCCCAGCATTTT
V: TRBV19; J: TRBJ2-4; D: NA; size: NA; CDR3: CASRTGAKNIQYF; DNA: TGTGCCAGTAGAACAGGGGCCAAAAACATTCAGTACTTC
V: TRBV4-2; J: TRBJ1-1; D: TRBD1; size: NA; CDR3: CASIQGASGEAFF; DNA: TGTGCCAGCATACAGGGGGCATCTGGTGAAGCTTTCTTT
V: TRBV7-2; J: TRBJ2-1; D: NA; size: NA; CDR3: CASTFAGASGEKQFF; DNA: TGTGCCAGCACCTTTGCGGGGGCCTCGGGTGAGAAGCAGTTCTTC
V: TRBV5-6; J: TRBJ1-6; D: NA; size: NA; CDR3: CASNSGGANSPLHF; DNA: TGTGCCAGCAACTCGGGAGGGGCTAATTCACCCCTCCACTTT
V: TRBV29-1; J: TRBJ2-5; D: TRBD1; size: NA; CDR3: CSVEEAGGGIETQYF; DNA: TGCAGCGTTGAAGAGGCAGGGGGCGGGATAGAGACCCAGTACTTC
V: TRBV10-3; J: TRBJ1-5; D: NA; size: NA; CDR3: CAIARGGDNQPQHF; DNA: TGTGCCATCGCCCGCGGGGGGGACAATCAGCCCCAGCATTTT
V: TRBV7-6; J: TRBJ2-5; D: TRBD2; size: NA; CDR3: CASSLMRGVSAETQYF; DNA: TGTGCCAGCAGCCTAATGCGGGGGGTCTCGGCAGAGACCCAGTACTTC
V: TRBV4-2; J: TRBJ1-2; D: NA; size: NA; CDR3: CASSQDLVGGYGYTF; DNA: TGTGCCAGCAGCCAAGACCTAGTCGGGGGGTATGGCTACACCTTC
V: TRBV5-4; J: TRBJ1-1; D: TRBD1; size: NA; CDR3: CASSPGQGWTEAFF; DNA: TGTGCCAGCAGCCCAGGACAGGGGTGGACTGAAGCTTTCTTT
V: TRBV7-2; J: TRBJ1-2; D: NA; size: NA; CDR3: CASSNAGTYGYTF; DNA: TGTGCCAGCAGCAATGCCGGGACATATGGCTACACCTTC
V: TRBV5-1; J: TRBJ2-5; D: TRBD2; size: NA; CDR3: CASSRAGGLETQYF; DNA: TGCGCCAGCAGCCGTGCGGGGGGATTGGAGACCCAGTACTTC
V: TRBV27; J: TRBJ1-6; D: NA; size: NA; CDR3: CASGFFTGRDSPLHF; DNA: TGTGCCAGCGGATTCTTTACAGGGAGGGATTCACCCCTCCACTTT
V: TRBV30; J: TRBJ1-1; D: TRBD1; size: NA; CDR3: CASGQGLSTEAFF; DNA: TGTGCCTCCGGACAGGGGTTAAGCACTGAAGCTTTCTTT
V: TRBV5-1; J: TRBJ1-2; D: NA; size: NA; CDR3: CASSWGANYGYTF; DNA: TGCGCCAGCAGCTGGGGCGCGAACTATGGCTACACCTTC
V: TRBV30; J: TRBJ1-2; D: TRBD1; size: NA; CDR3: CAWKTYRGDNYGYTF; DNA: TGTGCCTGGAAAACCTACAGGGGCGATAACTATGGCTACACCTTC
V: TRBV18; J: TRBJ2-5; D: NA; size: NA; CDR3: CASSQSVRETQYF; DNA: TGTGCCAGCTCACAATCAGTGAGGGAGACCCAGTACTTC